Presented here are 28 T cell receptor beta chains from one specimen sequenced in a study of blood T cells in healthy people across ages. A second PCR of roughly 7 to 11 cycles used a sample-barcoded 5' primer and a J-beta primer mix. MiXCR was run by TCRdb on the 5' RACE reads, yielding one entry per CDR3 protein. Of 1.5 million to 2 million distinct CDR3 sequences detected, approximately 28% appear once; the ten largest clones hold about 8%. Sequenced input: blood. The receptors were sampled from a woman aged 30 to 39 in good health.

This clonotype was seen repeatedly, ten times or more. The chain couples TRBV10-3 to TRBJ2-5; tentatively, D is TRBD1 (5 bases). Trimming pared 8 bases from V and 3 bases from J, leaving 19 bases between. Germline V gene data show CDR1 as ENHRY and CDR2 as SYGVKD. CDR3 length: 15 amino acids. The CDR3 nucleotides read TGTGCCATCGGGGAAGACAGACAATCAAAAGAGACCCAGTACTTC. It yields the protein CAIGEDRQSKETQYF.

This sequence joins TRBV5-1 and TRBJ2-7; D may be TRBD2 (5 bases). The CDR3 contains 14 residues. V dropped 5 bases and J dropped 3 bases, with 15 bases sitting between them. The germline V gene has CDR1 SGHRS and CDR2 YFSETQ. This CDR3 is CASSNEGRGYEQYF. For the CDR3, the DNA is TGCGCCAGCAGTAATGAGGGCCGAGGCTACGAGCAGTACTTC.

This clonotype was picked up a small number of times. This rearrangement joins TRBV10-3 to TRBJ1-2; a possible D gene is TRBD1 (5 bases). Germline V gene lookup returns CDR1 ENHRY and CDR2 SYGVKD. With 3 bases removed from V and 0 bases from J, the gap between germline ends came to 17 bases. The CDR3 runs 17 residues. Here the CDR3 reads CAISDRQGRGTNYGYTF. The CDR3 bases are TGTGCCATCAGTGATCGGCAGGGAAGGGGAACTAACTATGGCTACACCTTC.

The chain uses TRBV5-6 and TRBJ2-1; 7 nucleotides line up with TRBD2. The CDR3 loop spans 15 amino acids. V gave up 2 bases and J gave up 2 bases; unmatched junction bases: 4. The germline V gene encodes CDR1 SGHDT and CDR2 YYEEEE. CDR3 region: CASSFERGPYNEQFF. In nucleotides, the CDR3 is TGTGCCAGCAGCTTTGAGCGGGGACCCTACAATGAGCAGTTCTTC.

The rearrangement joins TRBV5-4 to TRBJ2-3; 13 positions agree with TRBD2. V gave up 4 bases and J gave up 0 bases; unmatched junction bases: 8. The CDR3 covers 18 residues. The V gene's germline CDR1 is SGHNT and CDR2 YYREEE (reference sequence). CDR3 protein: CASSPGTSGVSSTDTQYF. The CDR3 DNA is TGTGCCAGCAGCCCGGGGACTAGCGGGGTCTCTAGCACAGATACGCAGTATTTT.

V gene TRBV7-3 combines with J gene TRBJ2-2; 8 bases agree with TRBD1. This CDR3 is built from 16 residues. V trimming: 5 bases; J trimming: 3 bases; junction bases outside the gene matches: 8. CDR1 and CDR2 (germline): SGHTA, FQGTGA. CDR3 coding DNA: TGTGCCAGCAGCCTACTTGGGACAGGAGACACCGGGGAGCTGTTTTTT. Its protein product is CASSLLGTGDTGELFF.

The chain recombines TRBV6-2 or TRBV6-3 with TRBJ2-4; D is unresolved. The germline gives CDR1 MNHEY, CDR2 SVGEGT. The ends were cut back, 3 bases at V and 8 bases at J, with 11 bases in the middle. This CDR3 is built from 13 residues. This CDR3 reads CASSYDTVDIQYF. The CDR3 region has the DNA TGTGCCAGCAGTTATGACACCGTGGACATTCAGTACTTC.

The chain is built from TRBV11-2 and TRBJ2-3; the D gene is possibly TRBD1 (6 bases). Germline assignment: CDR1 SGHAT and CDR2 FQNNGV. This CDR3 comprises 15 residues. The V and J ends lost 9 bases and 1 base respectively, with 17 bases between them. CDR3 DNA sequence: TGTGCCAGTTTGGACTCGGGACAAGGCACAGATACGCAGTATTTT. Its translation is CASLDSGQGTDTQYF.

CDR3 in amino acids: CASSQEALAKNIQYF. The CDR3 nucleotides are TGTGCCAGCAGCCAAGAGGCATTAGCCAAAAACATTCAGTACTTC. The chain links TRBV7-8 to TRBJ2-4, with D hard to call. The V end was cut by 5 bases, the J end by 0 bases, with 11 bases between. In germline, CDR1 is SGHVS, CDR2 FQNEAQ. This CDR3 spans 15 amino acids.

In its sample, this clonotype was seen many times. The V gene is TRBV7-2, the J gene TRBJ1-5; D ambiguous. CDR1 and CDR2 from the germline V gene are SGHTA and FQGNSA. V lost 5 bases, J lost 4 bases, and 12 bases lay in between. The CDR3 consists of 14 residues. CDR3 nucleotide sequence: TGTGCCAGCAGCACGCTCGCCGGGAATCAGCCCCAGCATTTT. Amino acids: CASSTLAGNQPQHF.

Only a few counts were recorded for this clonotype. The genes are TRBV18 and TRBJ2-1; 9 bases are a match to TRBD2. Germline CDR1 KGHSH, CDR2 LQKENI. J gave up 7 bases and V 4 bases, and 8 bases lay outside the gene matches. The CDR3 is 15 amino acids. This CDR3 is CASSLTSGLMNEQFF. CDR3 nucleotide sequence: TGTGCCAGCTCACTGACTAGCGGCCTTATGAATGAGCAGTTCTTC. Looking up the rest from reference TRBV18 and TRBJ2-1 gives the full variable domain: NAGVMQNPRHLVRRRGQEARLRCSPMKGHSHVYWYRQLPEEGLKFMVYLQKENIIDESGMPKERFSAEFPKEGPSILRIQQVVRGDSAAYFCASSLTSGLMNEQFFGPGTRLTVL.

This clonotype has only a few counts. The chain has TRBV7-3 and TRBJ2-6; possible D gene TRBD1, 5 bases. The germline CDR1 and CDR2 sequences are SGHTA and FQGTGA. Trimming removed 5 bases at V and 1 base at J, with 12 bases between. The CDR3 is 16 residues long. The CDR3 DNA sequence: TGTGCCAGCAGCGTCTGGGGCTTTTCTGGGGCCAACGTCCTGACTTTC. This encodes CASSVWGFSGANVLTF.

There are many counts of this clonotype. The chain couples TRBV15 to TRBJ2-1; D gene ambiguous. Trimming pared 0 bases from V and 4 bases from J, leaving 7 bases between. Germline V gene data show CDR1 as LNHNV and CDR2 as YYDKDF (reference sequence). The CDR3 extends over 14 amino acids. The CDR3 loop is CATSRDLIYNEQFF. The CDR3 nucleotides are TGTGCCACCAGCAGAGATTTGATATACAATGAGCAGTTCTTC. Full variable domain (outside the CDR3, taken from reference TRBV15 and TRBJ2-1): DAMVIQNPRYQVTQFGKPVTLSCSQTLNHNVMYWYQQKSSQAPKLLFHYYDKDFNNEADTPDNFQSRRPNTSFCFLDIRSPGLGDTAMYLCATSRDLIYNEQFFGPGTRLTVL.

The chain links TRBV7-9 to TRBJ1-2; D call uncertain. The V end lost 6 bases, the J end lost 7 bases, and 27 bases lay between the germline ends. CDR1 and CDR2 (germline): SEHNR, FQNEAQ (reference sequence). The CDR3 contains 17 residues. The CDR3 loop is CASRPSFGRKEFAGYTF. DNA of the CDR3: TGTGCCAGCAGGCCCTCGTTTGGGCGGAAGGAGTTTGCTGGCTACACCTTC.

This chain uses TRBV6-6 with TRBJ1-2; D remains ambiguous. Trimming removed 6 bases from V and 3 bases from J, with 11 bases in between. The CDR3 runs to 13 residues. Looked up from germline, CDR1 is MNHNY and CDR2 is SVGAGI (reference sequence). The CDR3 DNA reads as TGTGCCAGCAGCAGGCCCCGGCACTATGGCTACACCTTC. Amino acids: CASSRPRHYGYTF.

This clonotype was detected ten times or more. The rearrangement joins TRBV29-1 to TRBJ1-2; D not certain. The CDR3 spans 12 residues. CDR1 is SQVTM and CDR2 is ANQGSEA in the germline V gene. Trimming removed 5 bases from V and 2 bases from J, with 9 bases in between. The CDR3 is CSVLKLNYGYTF. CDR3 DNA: TGCAGCGTTTTGAAGCTCAACTATGGCTACACCTTC. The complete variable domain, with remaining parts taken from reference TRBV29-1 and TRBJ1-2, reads SAVISQKPSRDICQRGTSLTIQCQVDSQVTMMFWYRQQPGQSLTLIATANQGSEATYESGFVIDKFPISRPNLTFSTLTVSNMSPEDSSIYLCSVLKLNYGYTFGSGTRLTVV.

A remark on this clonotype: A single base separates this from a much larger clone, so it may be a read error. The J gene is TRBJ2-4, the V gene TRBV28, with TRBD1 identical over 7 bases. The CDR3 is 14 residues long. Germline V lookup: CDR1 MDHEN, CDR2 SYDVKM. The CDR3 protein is CAGSLRQGKNIQYF. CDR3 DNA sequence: TGTGCCGGCAGTTTAAGACAGGGCAAAAACATTCAGTACTTC.

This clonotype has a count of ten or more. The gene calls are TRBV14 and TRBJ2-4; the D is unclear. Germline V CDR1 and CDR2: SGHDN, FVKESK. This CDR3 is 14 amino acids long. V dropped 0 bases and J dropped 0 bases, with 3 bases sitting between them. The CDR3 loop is CASSQELAKNIQYF. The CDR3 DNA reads TGTGCCAGCAGCCAAGAGCTAGCCAAAAACATTCAGTACTTC.

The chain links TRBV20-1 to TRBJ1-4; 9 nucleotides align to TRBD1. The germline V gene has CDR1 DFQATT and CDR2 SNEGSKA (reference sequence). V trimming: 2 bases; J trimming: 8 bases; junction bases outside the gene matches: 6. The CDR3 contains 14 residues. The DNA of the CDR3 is TGCAGTGCTAGACCCACAGGGGGCGGCGAAAAACTGTTTTTT. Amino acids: CSARPTGGGEKLFF.

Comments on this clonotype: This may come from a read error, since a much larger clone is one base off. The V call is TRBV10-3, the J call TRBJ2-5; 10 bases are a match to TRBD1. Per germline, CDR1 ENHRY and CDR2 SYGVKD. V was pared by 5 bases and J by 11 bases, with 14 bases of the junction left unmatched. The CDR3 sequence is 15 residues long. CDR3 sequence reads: CAISPGGTGDNEQYF. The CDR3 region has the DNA TGTGCCATCAGTCCGGGGGGGACAGGGGACAATGAGCAGTACTTC.

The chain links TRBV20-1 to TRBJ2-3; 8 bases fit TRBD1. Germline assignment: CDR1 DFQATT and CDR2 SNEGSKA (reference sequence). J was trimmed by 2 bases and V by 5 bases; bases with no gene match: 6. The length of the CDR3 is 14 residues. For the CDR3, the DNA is TGCAGTGCTTCGGACAGGGCCTACACAGATACGCAGTATTTT. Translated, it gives CSASDRAYTDTQYF.

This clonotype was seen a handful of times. The CDR3 DNA is TGTGCCTGGAGTGTAGGCCCGGGTTCACCCCTCCACTTT. Translated, it gives CAWSVGPGSPLHF. The chain is built from TRBV30 and TRBJ1-6; no clear D. Between the trimmed V and J ends, which lost 0 bases and 9 bases, there was a span of 9 bases. From germline, CDR1 is GTSNPN and CDR2 SVGIG (reference sequence). The CDR3 contains 13 residues. The entire variable domain, with the rest obtained from reference TRBV30 and TRBJ1-6, is as follows: SQTIHQWPATLVQPVGSPLSLECTVEGTSNPNLYWYRQAAGRGLQLLFYSVGIGQISSEVPQNLSASRPQDRQFILSSKKLLLSDSGFYLCAWSVGPGSPLHFGNGTRLTVT.

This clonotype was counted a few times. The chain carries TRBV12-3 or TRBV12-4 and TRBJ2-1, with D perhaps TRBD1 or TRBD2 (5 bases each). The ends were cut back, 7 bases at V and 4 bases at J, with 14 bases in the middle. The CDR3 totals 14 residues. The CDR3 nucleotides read TGTGCCAGCACCCCGGGACGGTGGTACAATGAGCAGTTCTTC. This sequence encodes CASTPGRWYNEQFF.

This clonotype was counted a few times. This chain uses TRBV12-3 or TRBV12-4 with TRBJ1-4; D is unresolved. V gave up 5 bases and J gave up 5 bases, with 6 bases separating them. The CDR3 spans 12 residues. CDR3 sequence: CASSRQNEKLFF. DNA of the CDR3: TGTGCCAGCAGTCGACAAAATGAAAAACTGTTTTTT.

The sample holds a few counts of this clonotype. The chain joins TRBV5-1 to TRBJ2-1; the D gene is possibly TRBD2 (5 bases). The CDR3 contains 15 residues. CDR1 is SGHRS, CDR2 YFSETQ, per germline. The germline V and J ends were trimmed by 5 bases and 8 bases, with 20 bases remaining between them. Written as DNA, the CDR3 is TGCGCCAGCAGTTCTGGACTCCTCCCAAGGGATGAGCAGTTCTTC. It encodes CASSSGLLPRDEQFF.

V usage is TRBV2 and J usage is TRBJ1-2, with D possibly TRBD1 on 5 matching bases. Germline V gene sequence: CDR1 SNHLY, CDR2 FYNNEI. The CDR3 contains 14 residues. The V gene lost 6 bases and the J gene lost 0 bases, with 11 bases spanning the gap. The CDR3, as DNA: TGTGCCAGCAGGGCCGACAGCCCTAACTATGGCTACACCTTC. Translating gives CASRADSPNYGYTF. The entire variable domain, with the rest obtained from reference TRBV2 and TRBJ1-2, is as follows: EPEVTQTPSHQVTQMGQEVILRCVPISNHLYFYWYRQILGQKVEFLVSFYNNEISEKSEIFDDQFSVERPDGSNFTLKIRSTKLEDSAMYFCASRADSPNYGYTFGSGTRLTVV.

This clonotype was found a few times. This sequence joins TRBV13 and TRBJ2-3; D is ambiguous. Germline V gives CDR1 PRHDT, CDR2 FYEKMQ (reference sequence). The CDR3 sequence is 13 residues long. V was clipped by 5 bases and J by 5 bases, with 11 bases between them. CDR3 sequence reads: CASSHSRGDTQYF. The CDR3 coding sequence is TGTGCCAGCAGCCACTCCCGTGGAGATACGCAGTATTTT.

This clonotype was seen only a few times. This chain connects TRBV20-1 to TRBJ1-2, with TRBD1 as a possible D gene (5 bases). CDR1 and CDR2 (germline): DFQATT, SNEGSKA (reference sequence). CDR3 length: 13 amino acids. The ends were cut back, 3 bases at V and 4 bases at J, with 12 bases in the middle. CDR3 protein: CSASIDGAYGYTF. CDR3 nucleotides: TGCAGTGCTAGTATCGACGGGGCCTATGGCTACACCTTC.